This TCR beta chain was recovered during a study of blood T cells in healthy people across ages. With a J-beta primer mix and a sample-barcoded 5' primer, a second PCR ran roughly 6 to 12 cycles. Each CDR3 protein is one row after TCRdb ran MiXCR on the 5' RACE reads. This table has 750,000 to 950,000 distinct CDR3 sequences, about 55% appearing once. The CDR3 length is 15 residues. The V gene end was trimmed by 0 bases and the J gene end by 4 bases; junction bases not matched to a gene: 4. Germline V gene data show CDR1 as SGDLS and CDR2 as YYNGEE. The J gene is TRBJ2-7, the V gene TRBV9; 10 bases fit TRBD2. This TCR came from a man aged 80 or over in good health. Sequencing was done on a sample of blood. The CDR3 DNA is TGTGCCAGCAGCGTAGCTTCTAGCGGGAGATACGAGCAGTACTTC. Amino acids: CASSVASSGRYEQYF.